This T cell receptor (beta chain) is drawn from a study of spatial heterogeneity in lung cancer. A note on this clonotype: Its specificity is not known.

Between the trimmed V and J ends, which lost 4 bases and 2 bases, there was a span of 12 bases. CDR1 SGHNT and CDR2 YYREEE come from the germline V gene (reference sequence). The CDR3 consists of 15 residues. As for time point: sample taken at primary tumor resection. Tumor, nontumor lung or frozen PBMC supplied whole RNA that was sequenced unsorted. There were approximately 69 donors, all of them untreated patients with early-stage non-small cell lung cancer. A unique molecular identifier was attached to every TCR cDNA molecule. TCRdb re-analysed the 5' RACE reads in MiXCR, keeping a single row per CDR3 protein. Here the sample spans about 92,000 distinct CDR3 sequences, less than 15% being singletons. General observations from the study: Blood contained ubiquitous expanded tumor TCRs more at resection than at follow-up.

Sequencing was performed on PBMCs, taken at surgery. This TCR was recovered from a male donor with early-stage non-small cell lung cancer. This rearrangement joins TRBV5-4 to TRBJ1-4, with D perhaps TRBD1 (6 bases). The CDR3, as DNA: TGTGCCAGCAGCCAGGGGATTAGCACTAATGAAAAACTGTTTTTT. Translated, it gives CASSQGISTNEKLFF.